The 30 T cell receptor beta chains presented below share a single source sample, sequenced in a study of identical twins (dated by TCRdb to 2015 to 2016). Libraries came from 5' RACE. The data were produced on an Illumina HiSeq 2000. Using fastp trimming at Q25 and MiXCR clonotype assembly, TCRdb reanalyzed the public sequencing data and kept in-frame beta chains. Identical CDR3 proteins give one entry, which carries the most common genes and DNA. The sample records under 500,000 distinct CDR3 sequences, roughly an eighth of which are singletons. About 0.97% of the sample is taken by the ten largest. These data were likewise used in another study, on yellow fever vaccine responses in identical twins.

The sequenced sample consisted of CD4+ T cells sorted from blood. The receptors shown here come from a woman between 18 and 30 years old in good health.

This clonotype was seen ten or more times. The chain links TRBV18 to TRBJ2-1, with D perhaps matching TRBD2 (5 bases). This CDR3 spans 14 amino acids. Germline lookup yields CDR1 KGHSH and CDR2 LQKENI. Trimming pared 2 bases from V and 0 bases from J, leaving 5 bases between. CDR3 residues: CASSPGSSYNEQFF. In nucleotides, the CDR3 is TGTGCCAGCTCACCAGGGAGCTCCTACAATGAGCAGTTCTTC.

This chain uses TRBV3-1 with TRBJ2-5; D is unresolved. Per germline, CDR1 LGHDT and CDR2 YNNKEL (reference sequence). Trimming pared 4 bases from V and 4 bases from J, leaving 16 bases between. The CDR3 totals 15 residues. The CDR3 region has the DNA TGTGCCAGCAGCCCCCACCCTAAAGTGGGAGAGACCCAGTACTTC. Its protein is CASSPHPKVGETQYF.

This clonotype was detected only a few times. The chain employs TRBV28 and TRBJ2-7; TRBD1 aligns across 8 bases. Trimming took 7 bases from V and 0 from J; bases not matched to a gene: 11. Germline V gene data show CDR1 as MDHEN and CDR2 as SYDVKM. The CDR3 covers 16 residues. CDR3 nucleotides: TGTGCCAGCACCCTTTCAGGGGGCCATAGCTCCTACGAGCAGTACTTC. It translates to CASTLSGGHSSYEQYF.

This clonotype was observed many times. This rearrangement joins TRBV2 to TRBJ2-7, with 11 bases fitting TRBD1. Germline V gene sequence: CDR1 SNHLY, CDR2 FYNNEI. J lost 2 bases, V lost 10 bases, and 4 bases had no gene match. CDR3 length equals 13 residues. The CDR3 loop is CATRGQGAYEQYF. CDR3 sequence (DNA): TGTGCCACCAGGGGACAGGGGGCCTACGAGCAGTACTTC.

This clonotype was observed a handful of times. V and J are TRBV24-1 and TRBJ2-1; TRBD1 agrees at 8 bases. The junction had 10 bases not matched to a gene; V was cut back by 0 bases and J by 16 bases. CDR1 is KGHDR, CDR2 SFDVKD, per germline. This CDR3 is 14 amino acids long. CDR3 sequence reads: CATSDLLAGQGAFF. In DNA form, the CDR3 reads TGTGCCACCAGTGATTTGCTAGCTGGGCAGGGGGCATTCTTC.

This clonotype was recorded many times. The rearrangement uses TRBV5-1 and TRBJ1-1; D is possibly TRBD1 (6 bases). Germline values: CDR1 SGHRS, CDR2 YFSETQ. This CDR3 contains 13 residues. V gave up 4 bases and J gave up 9 bases, with 16 bases separating them. The CDR3 bases are TGCGCCAGCAGCCTGGAGGGGGGCCAAAAAGCTTTCTTT. Protein sequence: CASSLEGGQKAFF.

The sample holds many counts of this clonotype. The chain couples TRBV5-1 to TRBJ2-3, with a weak D call TRBD2 (6 bases). Germline CDR1 is SGHRS and CDR2 is YFSETQ. Trimming removed 0 bases at V and 6 bases at J, with 17 bases between. The CDR3 has 16 residues. The CDR3: CASSLVSGDWRDTQYF. DNA of the CDR3: TGCGCCAGCAGCTTGGTCTCCGGGGACTGGAGGGATACGCAGTATTTT.

The rearrangement uses TRBV2 and TRBJ2-3; TRBD1 agrees at 9 bases. There are 15 residues in the CDR3. Germline assignment: CDR1 SNHLY and CDR2 FYNNEI. With 6 bases clipped from V and 0 bases from J, the junction kept 4 bases outside the gene matches. The CDR3 loop is CASRLQGASTDTQYF. CDR3 bases: TGTGCCAGCAGATTACAGGGGGCGAGCACAGATACGCAGTATTTT.

This clonotype was seen more than once but under ten times. The chain employs TRBV27 and TRBJ1-2; TRBD1 matches at 7 bases. The germline V gene encodes CDR1 MNHEY and CDR2 SMNVEV (reference sequence). CDR3 length: 13 amino acids. V was clipped by 10 bases and J by 2 bases; unmatched bases: 7. The CDR3 loop reads CATRDSSNYGYTF. The CDR3 DNA reads as TGTGCCACCAGGGACAGTTCAAACTATGGCTACACCTTC.

The table lists this clonotype with many counts. This chain uses TRBV7-2 with TRBJ2-5; D is undetermined. Per germline, CDR1 SGHTA and CDR2 FQGNSA. Trimming shortened V by 4 bases and J by 1 base, and 10 bases separated the two germline ends. The CDR3 totals 14 residues. CDR3 loop: CASSSSASQETQYF. DNA for the CDR3: TGTGCCAGCAGCTCCTCTGCCTCCCAAGAGACCCAGTACTTC. Full variable domain (remainder filled in from reference TRBV7-2 and TRBJ2-5): GAGVSQSPSNKVTEKGKDVELRCDPISGHTALYWYRQSLGQGLEFLIYFQGNSAPDKSGLPSDRFSAERTGGSVSTLTIQRTQQEDSAVYLCASSSSASQETQYFGPGTRLLVL.

This clonotype has a single count. Given the absence of the conserved phenylalanine or tryptophan at the CDR3 end, a read error is likely. The chain joins TRBV14 to TRBJ2-5; D gene unclear. CDR3 length equals 13 residues. Germline CDR1 is SGHDN and CDR2 is FVKESK. V was cut by 1 base and J by 6 bases, with 9 bases left in between. CDR3 in amino acids: CASSQGGGKTQYL. The CDR3 DNA sequence: TGTGCCAGCAGCCAAGGCGGTGGCAAGACCCAGTACTTA.

The rearrangement uses TRBV27 and TRBJ2-3; tentative D call: TRBD2 (7 bases). The germline gives CDR1 MNHEY, CDR2 SMNVEV (reference sequence). The CDR3 length is 14 residues. V was cut by 10 bases and J by 2 bases, with 16 bases left in between. CDR3 in amino acids: CATPGAGDTDTQYF. The CDR3 coding sequence is TGTGCCACCCCGGGGGCGGGGGACACAGATACGCAGTATTTT.

The chain uses TRBV5-1 and TRBJ2-7, with D possibly being TRBD1 (6 bases). The ends were cut back, 4 bases at V and 5 bases at J, with 19 bases in the middle. This CDR3 is 15 amino acids long. Per the germline V gene, CDR1 is SGHRS and CDR2 is YFSETQ. CDR3 sequence: CASSLTRQVFDEQYF. The CDR3 DNA is TGCGCCAGCAGCCTTACCCGACAGGTCTTCGACGAGCAGTACTTC.

The table lists this clonotype with a few counts. The chain combines TRBV27 with TRBJ2-3, with 9 bases aligning to TRBD2. The ends lost 6 bases at V and 4 bases at J; junction bases unmatched: 8. The CDR3 covers 15 residues. Germline CDR1 is MNHEY and CDR2 is SMNVEV (reference sequence). The CDR3 region is CASRRGGGASDTQYF. The CDR3 DNA sequence: TGTGCCAGCAGGCGGGGCGGGGGGGCCTCAGATACGCAGTATTTT.

This chain joins TRBV30 and TRBJ2-7; D gene ambiguous. The CDR3 has 12 amino acids. Trimming removed 4 bases at V and 2 bases at J, with 9 bases between. Germline lookup yields CDR1 GTSNPN and CDR2 SVGIG (reference sequence). The CDR3 DNA reads as TGTGCCTGGAAGCGCCTTACCTACGAGCAGTACTTC. Translation gives CAWKRLTYEQYF. The whole variable domain, remainder taken from reference TRBV30 and TRBJ2-7, is SQTIHQWPATLVQPVGSPLSLECTVEGTSNPNLYWYRQAAGRGLQLLFYSVGIGQISSEVPQNLSASRPQDRQFILSSKKLLLSDSGFYLCAWKRLTYEQYFGPGTRLTVT.

This clonotype came up a few times. The rearrangement uses TRBV28 and TRBJ2-1; no clear D. V lost 6 bases and J lost 0, with 12 bases in between. This CDR3 comprises 15 residues. CDR1 MDHEN and CDR2 SYDVKM come from the germline V gene. CDR3 nucleotides: TGTGCCAGCAGAAAGGACCCGAGCTCCTACAATGAGCAGTTCTTC. Protein: CASRKDPSSYNEQFF.

This clonotype was observed at least ten times. CDR3 nucleotide sequence: TGTGCCAGCAGCCCTAGCGTGGCCTACAATGAGCAGTTCTTC. It encodes CASSPSVAYNEQFF. The chain joins TRBV4-2 to TRBJ2-1; D may be TRBD2 (6 bases). Germline V gene sequence: CDR1 LGHNA, CDR2 YNFKEQ. This CDR3 comprises 14 residues. Trimming shortened V by 4 bases and J by 2 bases, and 9 bases separated the two germline ends.

This clonotype was seen more than once but under ten times. The V call is TRBV27, the J call TRBJ2-5; 12 bases fit TRBD2. V was clipped by 5 bases and J by 0 bases; unmatched bases: 13. Germline loops: CDR1 MNHEY, CDR2 SMNVEV (reference sequence). There are 19 residues in the CDR3. The CDR3 region has the DNA TGTGCCAGCAGTCCACAACCCGGACTAGCGGGGACTTACCAAGAGACCCAGTACTTC. Its protein is CASSPQPGLAGTYQETQYF.

The sample holds many counts of this clonotype. The V gene is TRBV29-1, the J gene TRBJ2-3; D tentatively reads TRBD1 or TRBD2 (6 bases each). V shed 1 base and J shed 4 bases, with 12 bases lying between them. Germline CDR1 reads SQVTM; CDR2 reads ANQGSEA. The CDR3 extends over 14 amino acids. CDR3 nucleotide sequence: TGCAGCGTTGAAGTGGGGGGCCTGTCAGATACGCAGTATTTT. It yields the protein CSVEVGGLSDTQYF.

This clonotype was picked up many times. The chain recombines TRBV5-1 with TRBJ2-1; possibly TRBD2 for D (6 bases). The V end was cut by 4 bases, the J end by 9 bases, with 14 bases between. CDR1 and CDR2 from the germline V gene are SGHRS and YFSETQ. This CDR3 is built from 13 residues. CDR3 in amino acids: CASSPPRGSEQFF. CDR3 in DNA: TGCGCCAGCAGCCCCCCCCGGGGGTCTGAGCAGTTCTTC.

The gene calls are TRBV4-3 and TRBJ2-7, with D possibly matching TRBD2 (7 bases). V lost 4 bases to trimming and J lost 7 bases, with 14 bases between them. The CDR3 contains 13 residues. Looked up from germline, CDR1 is LGHNA and CDR2 is YSLEER. The CDR3 reads CASSLQGGWEQYF. The CDR3 DNA reads as TGCGCCAGCAGCCTACAGGGAGGGTGGGAGCAGTACTTC.

V usage is TRBV2 and J usage is TRBJ2-4, with D perhaps TRBD1 (6 bases). The V and J ends lost 8 bases and 1 base respectively, with 18 bases between them. The germline gives CDR1 SNHLY, CDR2 FYNNEI. The CDR3 is 16 residues long. The CDR3 here is CASVELYTGAKNIQYF. The CDR3 DNA reads TGTGCCAGCGTAGAGTTATACACAGGGGCCAAAAACATTCAGTACTTC. The entire variable domain, with the rest obtained from reference TRBV2 and TRBJ2-4, is as follows: EPEVTQTPSHQVTQMGQEVILRCVPISNHLYFYWYRQILGQKVEFLVSFYNNEISEKSEIFDDQFSVERPDGSNFTLKIRSTKLEDSAMYFCASVELYTGAKNIQYFGAGTRLSVL.

The rearrangement uses TRBV5-1 and TRBJ2-2; 7 positions match TRBD2. The germline V gene has CDR1 SGHRS and CDR2 YFSETQ. V lost 0 bases, J lost 2 bases, and 4 bases stayed unmatched. The CDR3 is made up of 16 amino acids. CDR3 loop: CASSLGGGGNTGELFF. The DNA for the CDR3 is TGCGCCAGCAGCTTGGGTGGCGGGGGAAACACCGGGGAGCTGTTTTTT.

J is TRBJ2-7 and V is TRBV5-1; 7 bases fit TRBD2. V gave up 4 bases and J gave up 8 bases; unmatched junction bases: 9. Germline V gene lookup returns CDR1 SGHRS and CDR2 YFSETQ. This CDR3 contains 13 residues. CDR3 amino acids: CASSGGGPGQQYF. The DNA for the CDR3 is TGCGCCAGCAGCGGGGGAGGGCCCGGGCAGCAGTACTTC. The entire variable domain, with the rest obtained from reference TRBV5-1 and TRBJ2-7, is as follows: KAGVTQTPRYLIKTRGQQVTLSCSPISGHRSVSWYQQTPGQGLQFLFEYFSETQRNKGNFPGRFSGRQFSNSRSEMNVSTLELGDSALYLCASSGGGPGQQYFGPGTRLTVT.

Many counts were recorded for this clonotype. The chain recombines TRBV28 with TRBJ1-5; D remains ambiguous. Germline V lookup: CDR1 MDHEN, CDR2 SYDVKM. The CDR3 totals 12 residues. V dropped 4 bases and J dropped 3 bases, with 4 bases sitting between them. CDR3 sequence: CASSSLNQPQHF. The CDR3 DNA reads TGTGCCAGCAGTTCTCTCAATCAGCCCCAGCATTTT.

The DNA of the CDR3 is TGCGCCAGCAGCCCGACAGACCCAGGGACCCAGTACTTC. Protein sequence: CASSPTDPGTQYF. V and J are TRBV4-1 and TRBJ2-5; D perhaps matches TRBD1 (5 bases). The CDR3 covers 13 residues. V lost 4 bases, J lost 7 bases, and 13 bases lay in between. Germline assignment: CDR1 MGHRA and CDR2 YSYEKL.

This clonotype was observed a handful of times. J is TRBJ1-2 and V is TRBV11-2, with TRBD1 identical over 7 bases. Germline assignment: CDR1 SGHAT and CDR2 FQNNGV. V lost 4 bases and J lost 11; bases outside the gene matches: 22. CDR3 length: 17 amino acids. As DNA, the CDR3 is TGTGCCAGCAGCTACTCCTACCGGGACAGTGAAAGGTTGGGGTACACCTTC. It yields the protein CASSYSYRDSERLGYTF. Together with reference TRBV11-2 and TRBJ1-2, the CDR3 gives the full variable domain: EAGVAQSPRYKIIEKRQSVAFWCNPISGHATLYWYQQILGQGPKLLIQFQNNGVVDDSQLPKDRFSAERLKGVDSTLKIQPAKLEDSAVYLCASSYSYRDSERLGYTFGSGTRLTVV.

V usage is TRBV29-1 and J usage is TRBJ2-7, with a possible D match to TRBD2 (6 bases). Germline CDR1 SQVTM, CDR2 ANQGSEA. The CDR3 sequence is 12 residues long. Deletions cut 6 bases from V and 7 bases from J, with 16 bases between. The CDR3 here is CSVVLASWEQYF. The CDR3 nucleotides read TGCAGCGTAGTACTAGCATCCTGGGAGCAGTACTTC.

This clonotype came up many times. The chain recombines TRBV12-3 or TRBV12-4 with TRBJ2-7; D is unresolved. This CDR3 is 15 amino acids long. V dropped 2 bases and J dropped 9 bases, with 20 bases sitting between them. CDR3 coding DNA: TGTGCCAGCAGTTTATCGTGGGGTTTAAGTACGAGGCAGTACTTC. Amino acid sequence: CASSLSWGLSTRQYF.

The genes are TRBV10-2 and TRBJ2-7; D gene unclear. Germline loops: CDR1 WSHSY, CDR2 SAAADI. Trimming removed 1 base at V and 0 bases at J, with 7 bases between. The CDR3 runs 14 residues. CDR3 DNA: TGCGCCAGCAGTGAGTACGGCATCTCCTACGAGCAGTACTTC. Its translation is CASSEYGISYEQYF.